This T cell receptor beta chain was recorded in a study of cytomegalovirus exposure and HLA in healthy donors. Whole-study findings and limits: Immune exposure information available was restricted to CMV serostatus.

PCR used 60 Vbeta primers and 13 Jbeta primers. This table comes from immunoSEQ multiplex PCR, and its TCRdb copy is limited to in-frame clones, with some not included. The listing records some 150,000 clones. A note on this clone: Its matching antigen is unknown.

This CDR3 is 13 amino acids long. Germline values: CDR1 SGHDN, CDR2 FVKESK. The germline V and J ends were trimmed by 0 bases and 10 bases, with 12 bases remaining between them. This sequence joins TRBV14 and TRBJ1-1; D may be TRBD1 (6 bases). The sample was PBMCs. The source is a woman younger than 35 in good health and CMV-seronegative. CDR3 protein: CASSQDQQGRAFF. CDR3 coding DNA: TGTGCCAGCAGCCAAGATCAGCAGGGGAGAGCTTTCTTT.